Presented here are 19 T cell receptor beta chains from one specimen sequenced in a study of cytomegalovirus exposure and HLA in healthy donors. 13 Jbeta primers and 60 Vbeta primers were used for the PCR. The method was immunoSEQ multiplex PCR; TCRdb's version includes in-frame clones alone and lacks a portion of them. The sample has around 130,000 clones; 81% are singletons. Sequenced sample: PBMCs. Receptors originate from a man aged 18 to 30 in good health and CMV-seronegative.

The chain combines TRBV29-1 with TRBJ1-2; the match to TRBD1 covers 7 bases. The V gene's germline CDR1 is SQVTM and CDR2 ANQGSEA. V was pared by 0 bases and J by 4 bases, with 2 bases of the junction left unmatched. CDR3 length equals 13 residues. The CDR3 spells CSVEEQGIYGYTF. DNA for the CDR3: TGCAGCGTTGAAGAACAGGGGATCTATGGCTACACCTTC. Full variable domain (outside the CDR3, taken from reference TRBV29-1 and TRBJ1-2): SAVISQKPSRDICQRGTSLTIQCQVDSQVTMMFWYRQQPGQSLTLIATANQGSEATYESGFVIDKFPISRPNLTFSTLTVSNMSPEDSSIYLCSVEEQGIYGYTFGSGTRLTVV.

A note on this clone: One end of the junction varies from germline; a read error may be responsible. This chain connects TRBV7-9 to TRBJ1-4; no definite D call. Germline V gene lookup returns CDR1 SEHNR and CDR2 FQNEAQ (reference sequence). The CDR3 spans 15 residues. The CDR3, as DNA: TGTGCCAGCAGCCCTACATCGTGGGCTAATGCAAAACTGTTTTTT. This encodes CASSPTSWANAKLFF.

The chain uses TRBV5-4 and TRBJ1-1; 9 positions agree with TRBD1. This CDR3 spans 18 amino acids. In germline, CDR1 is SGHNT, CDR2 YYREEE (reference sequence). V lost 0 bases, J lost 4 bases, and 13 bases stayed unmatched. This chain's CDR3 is CASSLAPGQGRKSTEAFF. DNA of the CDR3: TGTGCCAGCAGCTTGGCCCCGGGACAGGGAAGGAAGAGCACTGAAGCTTTCTTT.

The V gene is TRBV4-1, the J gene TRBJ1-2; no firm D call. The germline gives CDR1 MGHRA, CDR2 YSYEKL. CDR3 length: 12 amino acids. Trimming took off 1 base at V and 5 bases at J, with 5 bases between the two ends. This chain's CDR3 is CASSQGEYGYTF. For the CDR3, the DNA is TGCGCCAGCAGCCAAGGCGAGTATGGCTACACCTTC.

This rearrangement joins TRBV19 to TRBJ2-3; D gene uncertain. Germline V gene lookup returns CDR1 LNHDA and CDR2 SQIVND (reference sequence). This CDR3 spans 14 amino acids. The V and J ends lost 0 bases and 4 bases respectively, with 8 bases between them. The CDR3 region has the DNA TGTGCCAGTAGTATAGAAGCCCCCGCAGATACGCAGTATTTT. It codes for CASSIEAPADTQYF.

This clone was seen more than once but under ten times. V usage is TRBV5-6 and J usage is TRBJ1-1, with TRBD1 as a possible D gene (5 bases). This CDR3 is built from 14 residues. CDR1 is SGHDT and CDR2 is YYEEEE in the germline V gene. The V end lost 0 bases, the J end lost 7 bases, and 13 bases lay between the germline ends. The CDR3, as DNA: TGTGCCAGCAGCTTGGGAACAGGTACCTATGAAGCTTTCTTT. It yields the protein CASSLGTGTYEAFF.

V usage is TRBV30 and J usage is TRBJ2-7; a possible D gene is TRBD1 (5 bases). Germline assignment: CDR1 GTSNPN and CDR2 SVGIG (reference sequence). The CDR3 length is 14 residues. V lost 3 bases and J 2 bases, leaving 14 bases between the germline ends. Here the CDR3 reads CAWRRQSPPYEQYF. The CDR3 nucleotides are TGTGCCTGGAGGAGACAGTCTCCTCCCTACGAGCAGTACTTC.

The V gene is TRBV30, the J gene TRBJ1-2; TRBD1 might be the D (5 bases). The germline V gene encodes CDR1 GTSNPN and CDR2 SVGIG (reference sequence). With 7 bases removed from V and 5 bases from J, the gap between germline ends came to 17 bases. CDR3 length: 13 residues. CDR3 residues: CASLTGRAYGYTF. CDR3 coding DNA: TGTGCCTCATTAACAGGAAGGGCATATGGCTACACCTTC. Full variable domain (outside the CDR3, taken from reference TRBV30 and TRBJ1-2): SQTIHQWPATLVQPVGSPLSLECTVEGTSNPNLYWYRQAAGRGLQLLFYSVGIGQISSEVPQNLSASRPQDRQFILSSKKLLLSDSGFYLCASLTGRAYGYTFGSGTRLTVV.

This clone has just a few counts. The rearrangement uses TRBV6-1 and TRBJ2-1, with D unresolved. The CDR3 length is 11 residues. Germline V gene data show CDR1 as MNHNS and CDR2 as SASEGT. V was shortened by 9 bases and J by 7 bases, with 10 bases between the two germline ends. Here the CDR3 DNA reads TGTGCCAGTGCGCCTTTGAATGAGCAGTTCTTC. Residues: CASAPLNEQFF.

The CDR3 DNA follows: TGTGCCAGCAGCACAGGGGTTAACTATGGCTACACCTTC. Residues: CASSTGVNYGYTF. This sequence joins TRBV7-8 and TRBJ1-2; 7 bases align to TRBD1. Germline CDR1 and CDR2: SGHVS and FQNEAQ. The CDR3 has 13 residues. Germline trimming cut 5 bases from V and 1 base from J; bases unmatched to any gene: 1.

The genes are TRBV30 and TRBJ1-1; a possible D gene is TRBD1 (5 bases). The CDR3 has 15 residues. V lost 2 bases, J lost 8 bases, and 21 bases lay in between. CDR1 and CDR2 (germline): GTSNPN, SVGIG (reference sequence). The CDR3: CAWSLPVLRAPEAFF. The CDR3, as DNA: TGTGCCTGGAGTCTACCGGTCCTCAGGGCCCCCGAAGCTTTCTTT.

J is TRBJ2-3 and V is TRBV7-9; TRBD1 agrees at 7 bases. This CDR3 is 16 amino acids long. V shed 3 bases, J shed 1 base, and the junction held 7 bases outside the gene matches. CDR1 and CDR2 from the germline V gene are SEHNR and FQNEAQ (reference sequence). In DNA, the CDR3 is TGTGCCAGCAGCTTGAACCGGGACAGTCGCACAGATACGCAGTATTTT. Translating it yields CASSLNRDSRTDTQYF.

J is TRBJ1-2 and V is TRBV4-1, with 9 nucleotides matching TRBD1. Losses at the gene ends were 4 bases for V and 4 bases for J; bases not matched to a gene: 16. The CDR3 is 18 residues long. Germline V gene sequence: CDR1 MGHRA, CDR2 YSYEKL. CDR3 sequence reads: CASSLSLGQGLLGYGYTF. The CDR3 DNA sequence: TGCGCCAGCAGCCTCTCACTCGGACAGGGGTTATTGGGCTATGGCTACACCTTC.

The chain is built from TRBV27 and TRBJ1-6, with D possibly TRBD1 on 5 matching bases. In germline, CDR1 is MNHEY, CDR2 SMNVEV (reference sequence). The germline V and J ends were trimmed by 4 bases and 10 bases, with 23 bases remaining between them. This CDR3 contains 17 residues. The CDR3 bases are TGTGCCAGCAGTTCCCTGGCGGGGCGCAGTTTCCACTCACCCCTCCACTTT. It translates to CASSSLAGRSFHSPLHF.

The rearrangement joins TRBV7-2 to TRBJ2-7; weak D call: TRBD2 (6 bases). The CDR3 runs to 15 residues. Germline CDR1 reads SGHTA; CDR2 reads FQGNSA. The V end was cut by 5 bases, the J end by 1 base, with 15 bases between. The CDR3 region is CASSPRWRGSYEQYF. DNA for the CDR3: TGTGCCAGCAGCCCCCGGTGGCGGGGATCCTACGAGCAGTACTTC.

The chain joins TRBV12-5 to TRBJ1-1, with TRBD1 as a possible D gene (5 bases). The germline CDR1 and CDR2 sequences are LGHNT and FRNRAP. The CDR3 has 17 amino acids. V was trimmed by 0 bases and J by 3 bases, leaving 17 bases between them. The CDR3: CASGLVRGEGWDTEAFF. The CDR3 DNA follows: TGTGCTAGTGGTTTGGTACGGGGGGAGGGATGGGACACTGAAGCTTTCTTT.

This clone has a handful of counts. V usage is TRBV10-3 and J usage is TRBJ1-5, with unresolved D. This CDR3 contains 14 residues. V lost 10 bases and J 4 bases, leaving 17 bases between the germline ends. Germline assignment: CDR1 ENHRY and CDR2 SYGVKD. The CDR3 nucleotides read TGTGCCACAGCCTCAACCGGGTTAAATCAGCCCCAGCATTTT. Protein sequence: CATASTGLNQPQHF.

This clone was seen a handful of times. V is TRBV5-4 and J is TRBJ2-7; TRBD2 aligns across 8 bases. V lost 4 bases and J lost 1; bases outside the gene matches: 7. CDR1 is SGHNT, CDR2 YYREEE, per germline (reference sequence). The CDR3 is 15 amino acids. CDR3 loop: CASSKLRGGSYEQYF. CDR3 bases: TGTGCCAGCAGCAAACTACGCGGGGGGTCCTACGAGCAGTACTTC.

The CDR3 here is CASSYGSGQSYEQYF. The CDR3 region has the DNA TGTGCCAGCAGTTACGGTAGCGGGCAGTCCTACGAGCAGTACTTC. The V and J genes are TRBV6-5 and TRBJ2-7, with 7 bases fitting TRBD2. Per germline, CDR1 MNHEY and CDR2 SVGAGI. This CDR3 has 15 amino acids. The V segment lost 2 bases and the J segment 1 base; nucleotides outside the gene matches: 5.